The clone carrying this TCR beta chain was seen only a few times. The antigen is undetermined. V lost 8 bases to trimming and J lost 1 base; unmatched junction nucleotides: 9. The CDR3 covers 16 residues. Germline lookup yields CDR1 ENHRY and CDR2 SYGVKD. This sample is drawn from a study of beta chain features in type 1 diabetes. Whole-study context: Analysis included about 100 million sorted cells drawn from all samples.

Donors contributed one heparinised blood draw apiece, averaging approximately 100 mL. Sorting based on CD45RO/CCR7/CD25/CD127/CD95/CD27 separated CD4+ naive, central memory, regulatory and stem cell-like memory cells. cDNA synthesis used the whole RNA isolate, giving expressed TCRB sequences. Profiled with immunoSEQ multiplex PCR; TCRdb holds only in-frame clones, not every one. The sample has approximately 170,000 clones; 6.5% to 9.5% are singletons. Overall study findings and caveats: Shortening of TCRB CDR3s, moderate but significant, appeared in all four CD4+ subsets of Type 1 diabetes patients.

The rearrangement links TRBV10-3 to TRBJ2-3, with 10 bases identical to TRBD2. The source of this sequence is a woman aged 40 to 49 with type 1 diabetes. Sequencing was performed on central memory CD4+ T cells from blood. The CDR3 DNA reads TGTGCCATCGGGGTCTCGGGGACTAGCGGCACAGATACGCAGTATTTT. Translated, it gives CAIGVSGTSGTDTQYF.